The 13 T cell receptor beta chains reported below all come from one sample, sequenced in a study of cytotoxic CD8 clonotypes in ibrutinib-treated CLL. Clones were read by immunoSEQ multiplex PCR, and TCRdb kept only the in-frame ones, dropping some. Here the sample spans 23,000 or so clones, 68% being singletons. This material consisted of PBMCs, taken after 24 months of ibrutinib treatment. The source of these receptors is a human donor with chronic lymphocytic leukemia.

The gene calls are TRBV5-4 and TRBJ2-1; 7 bases line up with TRBD2. This CDR3 has 15 amino acids. CDR1 is SGHNT, CDR2 YYREEE, per germline (reference sequence). The V gene end was trimmed by 2 bases and the J gene end by 7 bases; junction bases not matched to a gene: 9. The CDR3 loop is CASSFGQRGWNEQFF. CDR3 DNA: TGTGCCAGCAGCTTTGGCCAGCGGGGTTGGAATGAGCAGTTCTTC.

The chain combines TRBV27 with TRBJ1-3, with unresolved D. The CDR3 is 13 residues long. V lost 5 bases and J lost 0, with 5 bases in between. CDR1 MNHEY and CDR2 SMNVEV come from the germline V gene (reference sequence). The CDR3 nucleotides read TGTGCCAGCAGTCGGAGCTCTGGAAACACCATATATTTT. It encodes CASSRSSGNTIYF.

The chain uses TRBV7-8 and TRBJ2-2; D is unclear. Between the trimmed V and J ends, which lost 2 bases and 4 bases, there was a span of 5 bases. Germline assignment: CDR1 SGHVS and CDR2 FQNEAQ. The length of the CDR3 is 13 residues. The CDR3 coding sequence is TGTGCCAGCAGCTTATCCCCCACCGGGGAGCTGTTTTTT. It is translated as CASSLSPTGELFF. The whole variable domain, filled in from reference TRBV7-8 and TRBJ2-2, reads GAGVSQSPRYKVAKRGQDVALRCDPISGHVSLFWYQQALGQGPEFLTYFQNEAQLDKSGLPSDRFFAERPEGSVSTLKIQRTQQEDSAVYLCASSLSPTGELFFGEGSRLTVL.

V gene TRBV19 combines with J gene TRBJ1-6, with D possibly TRBD1 on 6 matching bases. Trimming shortened V by 2 bases and J by 8 bases, and 10 bases separated the two germline ends. The V gene's germline CDR1 is LNHDA and CDR2 SQIVND (reference sequence). The CDR3 is 14 amino acids. The CDR3 DNA follows: TGTGCCAGTAGTATAACTCAGGGGTATTCACCCCTCCACTTT. Protein: CASSITQGYSPLHF. The variable domain in full, completed from reference TRBV19 and TRBJ1-6, reads DGGITQSPKYLFRKEGQNVTLSCEQNLNHDAMYWYRQDPGQGLRLIYYSQIVNDFQKGDIAEGYSVSREKKESFPLTVTSAQKNPTAFYLCASSITQGYSPLHFGNGTRLTVT.

The genes are TRBV19 and TRBJ2-7; unclear D gene. The V and J ends lost 3 bases and 2 bases respectively, with 8 bases between them. The CDR3 is made up of 13 amino acids. CDR1 and CDR2 from the germline V gene are LNHDA and SQIVND (reference sequence). Here the CDR3 reads CASSITAAYEQYF. The CDR3 coding sequence is TGTGCCAGTAGTATTACGGCAGCCTACGAGCAGTACTTC.

This sequence joins TRBV30 and TRBJ2-7; 9 bases fit TRBD1. Germline CDR1 and CDR2: GTSNPN and SVGIG (reference sequence). The junction had 13 bases not matched to a gene; V was cut back by 1 base and J by 9 bases. This CDR3 spans 15 amino acids. The CDR3 is CAWSAPDRGLFGQYF. The CDR3 coding sequence is TGTGCCTGGAGTGCCCCGGACAGGGGCCTCTTCGGGCAGTACTTC.

This clone was counted a few times. The gene calls are TRBV19 and TRBJ1-4; no reliable D call. There are 14 residues in the CDR3. The germline V and J ends were trimmed by 6 bases and 8 bases, with 16 bases remaining between them. CDR1 and CDR2 (germline): LNHDA, SQIVND (reference sequence). CDR3 residues: CASRTTGLREKLFF. The CDR3 DNA reads TGTGCCAGTAGGACGACGGGTCTTAGAGAAAAACTGTTTTTT.

The CDR3 DNA reads TGCGCCAGCAGCTTTGATTCGGAGAACACTGAAGCTTTCTTT. It yields the protein CASSFDSENTEAFF. The rearrangement joins TRBV5-1 to TRBJ1-1; D uncertain. The CDR3 contains 14 residues. Germline V gene sequence: CDR1 SGHRS, CDR2 YFSETQ. V was shortened by 2 bases and J by 1 base, with 9 bases between the two germline ends.

V usage is TRBV7-9 and J usage is TRBJ1-2; 10 bases fit TRBD1. The CDR3 sequence is 13 residues long. V lost 4 bases to trimming and J lost 8 bases; unmatched junction nucleotides: 4. Looked up from germline, CDR1 is SEHNR and CDR2 is FQNEAQ (reference sequence). The CDR3 loop reads CASSSMDRGGYTF. The DNA of the CDR3 is TGTGCCAGCAGCTCCATGGACAGGGGGGGCTACACCTTC. The full variable domain, rest sourced from reference TRBV7-9 and TRBJ1-2, is DTGVSQNPRHKITKRGQNVTFRCDPISEHNRLYWYRQTLGQGPEFLTYFQNEAQLEKSRLLSDRFSAERPKGSFSTLEIQRTEQGDSAMYLCASSSMDRGGYTFGSGTRLTVV.

This clone was seen at least ten times. The chain couples TRBV19 to TRBJ1-1; TRBD1 aligns across 8 bases. CDR1 and CDR2 from the germline V gene are LNHDA and SQIVND (reference sequence). V shed 3 bases, J shed 1 base, and the junction held 16 bases outside the gene matches. The CDR3 extends over 19 amino acids. CDR3 region: CASSIWFGDRTHKNTEAFF. CDR3 nucleotide sequence: TGTGCCAGTAGTATCTGGTTTGGGGACAGGACCCATAAGAACACTGAAGCTTTCTTT.

J is TRBJ1-2 and V is TRBV5-4, with 7 bases identical to TRBD1. The CDR3 loop spans 13 amino acids. Germline assignment: CDR1 SGHNT and CDR2 YYREEE (reference sequence). The trim removed 4 bases at V and 8 bases at J, leaving 8 bases unmatched. Here the CDR3 DNA reads TGTGCCAGCAGCAAACTGACAGGGCACGGCTACACCTTC. Its protein product is CASSKLTGHGYTF.

Remarks on this clone: A much larger clone is a single base away; this may be a read error. The chain joins TRBV27 to TRBJ1-6; 9 nucleotides line up with TRBD1. The CDR3 covers 16 residues. Germline lookup yields CDR1 MNHEY and CDR2 SMNVEV (reference sequence). The CDR3 DNA reads TGTGCCAGCAGTTTCATCCCACAGGGGGCCCATCCACCCTTCCACTTT. Its protein product is CASSFIPQGAHPPFHF.

This chain connects TRBV4-2 to TRBJ1-1; D remains unclear. V was cut by 0 bases and J by 1 base, with 6 bases left in between. The CDR3 sequence is 14 residues long. CDR1 is LGHNA and CDR2 is YNFKEQ in the germline V gene. The CDR3 nucleotides are TGTGCCAGCAGCCAAGATTTGAAGAACACTGAAGCTTTCTTT. Translating gives CASSQDLKNTEAFF.